These 11 T cell receptor beta chains originate from one sample sequenced in a study of T-cell memory formation after mild COVID-19. TCRdb passed the 5' RACE reads through MiXCR, listing each CDR3 protein once. The sample lists some 440,000 distinct CDR3 sequences, around 27% occurring once. Sequenced sample: PBMCs or a T cell subset sorted from them (not recorded which). Receptors were obtained from an adult woman who had mild COVID-19 (a few samples of this study predate the infection). Cell type and time point are not known.

The J gene is TRBJ2-5, the V gene TRBV20-1; D gene unclear. V was pared by 1 base and J by 0 bases, with 6 bases between. The CDR3 is 13 residues long. Germline loops: CDR1 DFQATT, CDR2 SNEGSKA (reference sequence). The CDR3 DNA sequence: TGCAGTGCTAGAGTCGAACACCAAGAGACCCAGTACTTC. Translating it yields CSARVEHQETQYF.

V usage is TRBV6-5 and J usage is TRBJ2-3, with D perhaps TRBD1 (5 bases). Germline CDR1 is MNHEY and CDR2 is SVGAGI. Trimming left V 6 bases short and J 8 bases short, with 12 bases between. The CDR3 loop spans 12 amino acids. The CDR3 nucleotides read TGTGCCAGCAGCCCACAGGACGGTACGCAGTATTTT. Protein product: CASSPQDGTQYF.

This clonotype came up a few times. The DNA for the CDR3 is TGCAGTGCTAGAGGGCGGGGGTTAGAATATACGCAGTATTTT. It yields the protein CSARGRGLEYTQYF. This chain uses TRBV20-1 with TRBJ2-3; 7 bases fit TRBD2. Trimming took 1 base from V and 7 from J; bases not matched to a gene: 8. CDR3 length: 14 amino acids. Looked up from germline, CDR1 is DFQATT and CDR2 is SNEGSKA (reference sequence).

J is TRBJ2-5 and V is TRBV30, with TRBD2 matching 7 bases. The CDR3 is made up of 14 amino acids. The germline V gene has CDR1 GTSNPN and CDR2 SVGIG (reference sequence). V was pared by 2 bases and J by 2 bases, with 5 bases of the junction left unmatched. CDR3 bases: TGTGCCTGGAGTAGCGGGACTATTCAAGAGACCCAGTACTTC. This translates into CAWSSGTIQETQYF.

This rearrangement joins TRBV5-1 to TRBJ2-3, with a weak D call TRBD1 (5 bases). The germline CDR1 and CDR2 sequences are SGHRS and YFSETQ. This CDR3 is 13 amino acids long. Deletions cut 4 bases from V and 2 bases from J, with 8 bases between. The CDR3, as DNA: TGCGCCAGCAGCCCGGACAACACAGATACGCAGTATTTT. Translation: CASSPDNTDTQYF. Combining the CDR3 with reference TRBV5-1 and TRBJ2-3 gives the whole variable domain KAGVTQTPRYLIKTRGQQVTLSCSPISGHRSVSWYQQTPGQGLQFLFEYFSETQRNKGNFPGRFSGRQFSNSRSEMNVSTLELGDSALYLCASSPDNTDTQYFGPGTRLTVL.

This chain joins TRBV30 and TRBJ1-6; possibly TRBD1 for D (5 bases). From germline, CDR1 is GTSNPN and CDR2 SVGIG (reference sequence). Trimming removed 4 bases at V and 7 bases at J, with 14 bases between. This CDR3 is built from 14 residues. CDR3 loop: CAWTITRANSPLHF. DNA for the CDR3: TGTGCCTGGACGATCACCAGGGCGAATTCACCCCTCCACTTT.

This clonotype has just a few counts. The rearrangement joins TRBV7-8 to TRBJ1-5; possibly TRBD1 for D (5 bases). The germline V gene encodes CDR1 SGHVS and CDR2 FQNEAQ. This CDR3 contains 17 residues. V was cut by 2 bases and J by 4 bases, with 18 bases left in between. The CDR3 reads CASSLRSALGVNQPQHF. As DNA, the CDR3 is TGTGCCAGCAGCTTAAGGTCAGCCCTGGGGGTGAATCAGCCCCAGCATTTT.

The chain has TRBV7-9 and TRBJ2-1; 13 nucleotides line up with TRBD2. V shed 4 bases, J shed 8 bases, and the junction held 5 bases outside the gene matches. The CDR3 runs to 15 residues. The germline V gene has CDR1 SEHNR and CDR2 FQNEAQ (reference sequence). CDR3 residues: CASSSGTSGMDEQFF. The CDR3 DNA reads as TGTGCCAGCAGCTCCGGGACTAGCGGGATGGATGAGCAGTTCTTC.

This clonotype was detected a few times. The CDR3 DNA reads TGTGCCAGCTCACCCCTAGCGGGAGAGGGAAACATTCAGTACTTC. It translates to CASSPLAGEGNIQYF. V usage is TRBV18 and J usage is TRBJ2-4; 10 bases agree with TRBD2. The trim removed 3 bases at V and 6 bases at J, leaving 5 bases unmatched. The CDR3 length is 15 residues. Germline CDR1 KGHSH, CDR2 LQKENI.

At least ten counts were recorded for this clonotype. The junction and the germline gene differ at one end; a read error may be behind it. The chain links TRBV5-1 to TRBJ1-1, with unresolved D. This CDR3 has 14 amino acids. From germline, CDR1 is SGHRS and CDR2 YFSETQ. CDR3 bases: TGTGCCAGCAGCTTAGACGGGGAGAACACTGAAGCTTTCTTT. It encodes CASSLDGENTEAFF.

This clonotype was found once. V is TRBV9 and J is TRBJ2-1; 10 nucleotides match TRBD2. Per the germline V gene, CDR1 is SGDLS and CDR2 is YYNGEE. Trimming removed 0 bases from V and 3 bases from J; junction bases left unmatched: 3. The CDR3 contains 16 residues. CDR3 bases: TGTGCCAGCAGCGTAGGGGCTAGCGGGGGCTACAATGAGCAGTTCTTC. It specifies CASSVGASGGYNEQFF.